This entry lists 29 T cell receptor beta chains sequenced from one sample in a study of blood T cell repertoires in COVID-19 (dated by TCRdb to between 2020 and 2021). The receptor library was made with the immunoSEQ multiplex PCR assay. In TCRdb, the immuneACCESS table is reduced to in-frame sequences with V and J assigned. These tables do not hold every clone; where another copy was compared, an unresolved V gene accounts for under half, and the others remain unexplained. The sample includes nearly 95,000 clones, with almost 80% observed a single time. Jointly, the top ten make up under 20% of the sample. Source material: peripheral blood. The receptors here all came from a human donor in a cohort sampled during active COVID-19.

V is TRBV28 and J is TRBJ2-1; 8 positions match TRBD2. CDR3 length: 16 amino acids. CDR1 MDHEN and CDR2 SYDVKM come from the germline V gene. The V segment lost 6 bases and the J segment 0 bases; nucleotides outside the gene matches: 7. The CDR3 nucleotides are TGTGCCAGCAGCCGTAGCGGGGCGGGCTCCTACAATGAGCAGTTCTTC. It yields the protein CASSRSGAGSYNEQFF.

This sequence joins TRBV28 and TRBJ1-2, with D unclear. V dropped 2 bases and J dropped 8 bases, with 9 bases sitting between them. This CDR3 has 12 amino acids. The germline V gene encodes CDR1 MDHEN and CDR2 SYDVKM. CDR3 sequence reads: CASSLLVGGYTF. DNA for the CDR3: TGTGCCAGCAGTTTACTGGTGGGCGGCTACACCTTC.

This chain uses TRBV28 with TRBJ2-3; TRBD1 is a possible D gene (6 bases). This CDR3 comprises 16 residues. Trimming took off 4 bases at V and 2 bases at J, with 16 bases between the two ends. Germline values: CDR1 MDHEN, CDR2 SYDVKM. The CDR3 DNA follows: TGTGCCAGCAGTTCCTACCGACAGGTCCCCACAGATACGCAGTATTTT. Protein product: CASSSYRQVPTDTQYF. The full variable domain, in which reference TRBV28 and TRBJ2-3 provide the parts outside the CDR3, is DVKVTQSSRYLVKRTGEKVFLECVQDMDHENMFWYRQDPGLGLRLIYFSYDVKMKEKGDIPEGYSVSREKKERFSLILESASTNQTSMYLCASSSYRQVPTDTQYFGPGTRLTVL.

Comment on this clone: The sample holds other DNA sequences that translate to the same CDR3. The chain combines TRBV2 with TRBJ1-6; the match to TRBD1 covers 10 bases. V lost 4 bases and J lost 6; bases outside the gene matches: 0. CDR3 length: 14 amino acids. Per the germline V gene, CDR1 is SNHLY and CDR2 is FYNNEI. In nucleotides, the CDR3 is TGTGCCAGCAGTGGGGACAGGGGTAATTCACCCCTCCACTTT. This sequence encodes CASSGDRGNSPLHF.

V is TRBV9 and J is TRBJ2-3, with D possibly TRBD1 on 5 matching bases. From germline, CDR1 is SGDLS and CDR2 YYNGEE. Trimming left V 4 bases short and J 0 bases short, with 9 bases between. CDR3 length: 14 residues. CDR3: CASSTRQSTDTQYF. The CDR3 DNA reads as TGTGCCAGCAGCACCCGACAGAGCACAGATACGCAGTATTTT.

The chain employs TRBV6-5 and TRBJ2-7; 9 positions match TRBD1. The CDR3 length is 15 residues. Trimming at V came to 0 bases and at J to 7 bases, leaving 7 bases not matched to a gene. Germline V gives CDR1 MNHEY, CDR2 SVGAGI. The chain's CDR3 is CASSYSGTGPGEQYF. The CDR3 DNA follows: TGTGCCAGCAGTTACTCGGGGACAGGGCCCGGGGAGCAGTACTTC.

The V gene is TRBV25-1, the J gene TRBJ2-1; 8 nucleotides match TRBD1. Looked up from germline, CDR1 is MGHDK and CDR2 is SYGVNS. Trimming at V came to 4 bases and at J to 7 bases, leaving 3 bases not matched to a gene. The CDR3 contains 13 residues. CDR3 residues: CASSGTGRNEQFF. The CDR3 DNA sequence: TGTGCCAGCAGTGGGACAGGGAGGAATGAGCAGTTCTTC.

V usage is TRBV7-9 and J usage is TRBJ2-2; D may be TRBD1 (6 bases). V gave up 4 bases and J gave up 4 bases, with 16 bases separating them. CDR1 and CDR2 (germline): SEHNR, FQNEAQ (reference sequence). The CDR3 runs 16 residues. CDR3 sequence reads: CASSYFGRGVTGELFF. CDR3 nucleotides: TGTGCCAGCAGCTATTTCGGCAGGGGCGTCACCGGGGAGCTGTTTTTT.

The CDR3 DNA sequence: TGTGCCAGCAGCATTTCGGACAGGACCACAGATACGCAGTATTTT. Translating gives CASSISDRTTDTQYF. This chain links TRBV11-2 with TRBJ2-3; 7 bases are a match to TRBD1. Per germline, CDR1 SGHAT and CDR2 FQNNGV. This CDR3 contains 15 residues. Trimming took 5 bases from V and 2 from J; bases not matched to a gene: 7.

Only one count was recorded for this clone. The chain employs TRBV2 and TRBJ2-3; D call uncertain. The V end lost 7 bases, the J end lost 2 bases, and 22 bases lay between the germline ends. The CDR3 is made up of 17 amino acids. The germline V gene has CDR1 SNHLY and CDR2 FYNNEI. CDR3 region: CASIGTLMARPTDTQYF. The DNA of the CDR3 is TGTGCCAGCATCGGAACCTTAATGGCCAGGCCCACAGATACGCAGTATTTT.

V and J are TRBV5-1 and TRBJ1-1, with D possibly being TRBD1 (5 bases). The CDR3 has 14 amino acids. Per germline, CDR1 SGHRS and CDR2 YFSETQ. V was clipped by 3 bases and J by 3 bases, with 12 bases between them. CDR3 loop: CASSYSRQHTEAFF. CDR3 in DNA: TGCGCCAGCAGCTATTCTCGACAGCACACTGAAGCTTTCTTT.

The V call is TRBV5-1, the J call TRBJ2-6, with TRBD1 matching 7 bases. CDR1 and CDR2 (germline): SGHRS, YFSETQ. Germline trimming cut 7 bases from V and 4 bases from J; bases unmatched to any gene: 26. The length of the CDR3 is 21 residues. CDR3 loop: CASLPQPLSGTVVVGANVLTF. CDR3 nucleotides: TGCGCCAGCCTCCCGCAACCCCTATCCGGGACAGTAGTAGTGGGGGCCAACGTCCTGACTTTC.

In nucleotides, the CDR3 is TGTGCCAGCAGCCGAGACAGTTTAGGGGGAGAAAAACTGTTTTTT. Amino acids: CASSRDSLGGEKLFF. The gene calls are TRBV3-1 (or the pseudogene TRBV3-2) and TRBJ1-4, with D possibly matching TRBD1 (6 bases). V was cut by 4 bases and J by 8 bases, with 17 bases left in between. This CDR3 is 15 amino acids long. In germline, CDR1 is LGHDT, CDR2 YNNKEL (reference sequence).

This clone was seen many times. J is TRBJ1-6 and V is TRBV14; unclear D gene. CDR3 length: 15 residues. Trimming left V 0 bases short and J 7 bases short, with 10 bases between. Per the germline V gene, CDR1 is SGHDN and CDR2 is FVKESK. The DNA of the CDR3 is TGTGCCAGCAGCCAAGATATCACAACAAATTCACCCCTCCACTTT. Amino acid sequence: CASSQDITTNSPLHF.

This chain links TRBV6-4 with TRBJ1-1; 7 nucleotides agree with TRBD1. The CDR3 sequence is 14 residues long. Trimming at V came to 7 bases and at J to 6 bases, leaving 11 bases not matched to a gene. Germline V gene sequence: CDR1 MRHNA, CDR2 SNTAGT. CDR3 in amino acids: CASKLTGLEAEAFF. CDR3 in DNA: TGTGCCAGCAAACTGACAGGGTTGGAGGCTGAAGCTTTCTTT.

The CDR3 reads CASSEIGGGNTEAFF. CDR3 nucleotide sequence: TGTGCCAGCAGTGAAATCGGCGGGGGGAACACTGAAGCTTTCTTT. The chain employs TRBV25-1 and TRBJ1-1; a weak D match, TRBD1 (5 bases). The CDR3 runs 15 residues. The ends were cut back, 2 bases at V and 1 base at J, with 11 bases in the middle. The germline CDR1 and CDR2 sequences are MGHDK and SYGVNS.

The CDR3 loop is CASSLRAGGAYEQYF. In DNA form, the CDR3 reads TGTGCCAGCAGCCTGCGAGCGGGAGGGGCCTACGAGCAGTACTTC. The chain has TRBV7-8 and TRBJ2-7; 10 positions agree with TRBD2. V dropped 5 bases and J dropped 2; count of bases not matched to a gene: 6. The germline gives CDR1 SGHVS, CDR2 FQNEAQ. The CDR3 is made up of 15 amino acids.

V is TRBV11-2 and J is TRBJ2-7; possible D gene TRBD1, 6 bases. Germline V gene sequence: CDR1 SGHAT, CDR2 FQNNGV. V was shortened by 4 bases and J by 4 bases, with 8 bases between the two germline ends. The CDR3 covers 12 residues. The CDR3 nucleotides read TGTGCCAGCAGCTCCCAGGGGTACGAGCAGTACTTC. This encodes CASSSQGYEQYF.

Many counts were recorded for this clone. This sequence joins TRBV3-1 (or the pseudogene TRBV3-2) and TRBJ2-5; TRBD2 matches 7 bases. Germline V gives CDR1 LGHDT, CDR2 YNNKEL (reference sequence). The CDR3 length is 14 residues. After removal of 4 bases from V and 1 base from J, the junction contained 3 bases not matched to a gene. The CDR3 is CASSLRTSQETQYF. The CDR3 nucleotides read TGTGCCAGCAGCCTCCGGACTAGCCAAGAGACCCAGTACTTC.

The V and J genes are TRBV18 and TRBJ1-4; D is uncertain. The V gene lost 3 bases and the J gene lost 0 bases, with 8 bases spanning the gap. This CDR3 region has 15 residues. Germline assignment: CDR1 KGHSH and CDR2 LQKENI. This CDR3 is CASSPRSATNEKLFF. CDR3 nucleotides: TGTGCCAGCTCACCCCGTTCTGCAACTAATGAAAAACTGTTTTTT.

The gene calls are TRBV7-9 and TRBJ2-7; TRBD2 agrees at 7 bases. V lost 5 bases and J lost 2; bases outside the gene matches: 9. Germline CDR1 reads SEHNR; CDR2 reads FQNEAQ (reference sequence). The CDR3 runs 15 residues. The CDR3 DNA reads as TGTGCCAGCAGCCCAAGACTAGCTTCCCCCTACGAGCAGTACTTC. Amino acid sequence: CASSPRLASPYEQYF.

The chain couples TRBV11-2 to TRBJ2-2; D possibly corresponds to TRBD1 (5 bases). The CDR3 consists of 14 residues. The ends were cut back, 5 bases at V and 7 bases at J, with 14 bases in the middle. Germline assignment: CDR1 SGHAT and CDR2 FQNNGV. CDR3 residues: CASSRVGPGGELFF. CDR3 coding DNA: TGTGCCAGCAGCCGTGTGGGGCCAGGCGGGGAGCTGTTTTTT.

This clone was found a few times. This sequence joins TRBV28 and TRBJ1-6, with D possibly TRBD1 on 6 matching bases. CDR1 and CDR2 (germline): MDHEN, SYDVKM. V lost 4 bases to trimming and J lost 6 bases, with 16 bases between them. The CDR3 length is 16 residues. CDR3 loop: CASSSPQGPTNSPLHF. The CDR3 region has the DNA TGTGCCAGCAGTTCGCCACAGGGACCGACTAATTCACCCCTCCACTTT.

The chain joins TRBV5-1 to TRBJ2-5, with 8 positions matching TRBD2. Trimming at V came to 0 bases and at J to 4 bases, leaving 2 bases not matched to a gene. The germline V gene encodes CDR1 SGHRS and CDR2 YFSETQ. This CDR3 has 14 amino acids. This chain's CDR3 is CASSLGGGIETQYF. DNA for the CDR3: TGCGCCAGCAGCTTGGGCGGGGGGATAGAGACCCAGTACTTC.

The V gene is TRBV3-1 (or the pseudogene TRBV3-2), the J gene TRBJ2-1, with 9 bases that match TRBD2. The germline V gene encodes CDR1 LGHDT and CDR2 YNNKEL (reference sequence). Trimming removed 4 bases from V and 6 bases from J; junction bases left unmatched: 13. The CDR3 is made up of 17 amino acids. CDR3 nucleotides: TGTGCCAGCAGCCCAAGCGGGGCTAGCGGGGTGGTCAATGAGCAGTTCTTC. Protein sequence: CASSPSGASGVVNEQFF.

In DNA, the CDR3 is TGTGCCAGCAGTCACCCGGGACAGGGGGCTAACGAGCAGTACTTC. It translates to CASSHPGQGANEQYF. This chain connects TRBV2 to TRBJ2-7; 12 nucleotides agree with TRBD1. With 5 bases clipped from V and 5 bases from J, the junction kept 7 bases outside the gene matches. This CDR3 region has 15 residues. From germline, CDR1 is SNHLY and CDR2 FYNNEI.

The count of this clone is one. The chain couples TRBV6-5 to TRBJ2-7, with D tentatively TRBD1 (6 bases). The V end was cut by 6 bases, the J end by 1 base, with 13 bases between. The CDR3 is 14 residues long. Per the germline V gene, CDR1 is MNHEY and CDR2 is SVGAGI. The CDR3 DNA follows: TGTGCCAGCAGCTTCAGACAGGCGTCCTACGAGCAGTACTTC. Translated: CASSFRQASYEQYF.

The rearrangement uses TRBV10-3 and TRBJ1-1; 7 bases line up with TRBD1. The CDR3 runs 12 residues. V lost 11 bases to trimming and J lost 1 base; unmatched junction nucleotides: 4. CDR1 is ENHRY and CDR2 is SYGVKD in the germline V gene. The DNA of the CDR3 is TGTGCCGTAAACAGGGGGAACACTGAAGCTTTCTTT. As protein: CAVNRGNTEAFF.

This clone has only a few counts. The chain combines TRBV4-1 with TRBJ2-4; 9 bases line up with TRBD1. Germline V lookup: CDR1 MGHRA, CDR2 YSYEKL. With 0 bases clipped from V and 11 bases from J, the junction kept 17 bases outside the gene matches. This CDR3 has 18 amino acids. CDR3 bases: TGCGCCAGCAGCCAAGATCCCGCCCCGACAGGGGGGTGGACGGTTCAGTACTTC. It translates to CASSQDPAPTGGWTVQYF.